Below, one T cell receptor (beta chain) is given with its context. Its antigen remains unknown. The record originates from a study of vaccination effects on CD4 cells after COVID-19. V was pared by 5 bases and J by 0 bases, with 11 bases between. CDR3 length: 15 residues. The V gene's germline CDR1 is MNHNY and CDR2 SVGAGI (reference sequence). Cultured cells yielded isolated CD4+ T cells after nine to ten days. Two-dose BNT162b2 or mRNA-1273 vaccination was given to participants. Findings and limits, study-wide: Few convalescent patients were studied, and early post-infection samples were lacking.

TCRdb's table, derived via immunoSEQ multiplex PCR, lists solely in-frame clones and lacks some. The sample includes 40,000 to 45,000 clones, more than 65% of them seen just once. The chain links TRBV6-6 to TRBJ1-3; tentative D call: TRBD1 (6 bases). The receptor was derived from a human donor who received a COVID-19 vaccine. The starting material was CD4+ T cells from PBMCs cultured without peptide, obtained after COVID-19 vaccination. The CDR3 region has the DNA TGTGCCAGCAGTCCAGAGGGGGGCTCTGGAAACACCATATATTTT. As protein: CASSPEGGSGNTIYF.